This TCR beta chain derives from a study of T-cell memory formation after mild COVID-19. About the research overall: TCR clusters were mostly confined to one donor each.

There are a few counts of this clonotype. The antigen remains unidentified. CDR1 is MGHDK, CDR2 SYGVNS, per germline. CDR3 length: 15 amino acids. Trimming pared 2 bases from V and 3 bases from J, leaving 13 bases between. Study conclusions and caveats: The CD4+ clones that contracted clustered mainly within CM and EM, and the CD8+ clones concentrated in EMRA. CD4/CD8 balance held among clones contracting day 15 to 85, and later expanders leaned CD4+.

TCRdb reprocessed the 5' RACE reads with MiXCR, giving one entry per CDR3 protein. The sample holds around 200,000 distinct CDR3 sequences, around 27% seen once. This clonotype was obtained from an adult woman who had mild COVID-19 (a few samples of this study predate the infection). Cell type and time point are not known. The specimen sequenced was PBMCs or a T cell subset sorted from them (not recorded which). V usage is TRBV25-1 and J usage is TRBJ2-5; a weak D match, TRBD2 (5 bases). The chain's CDR3 is CASSENGGSKETQYF. CDR3 coding DNA: TGTGCCAGCAGTGAAAATGGAGGATCCAAAGAGACCCAGTACTTC.